This T cell receptor beta chain was obtained from a study of naive CD8 T cells in extremely preterm neonates. Regarding the study as a whole: Term neonates roughly 0.4%, young children about 0.028%, adults 0.01%; preterm neonates shared less than 3.5%. Limitations included small sample size and variable preterm productive templates.

The ends were cut back, 4 bases at V and 0 bases at J, with 17 bases in the middle. The CDR3 runs to 17 residues. Germline CDR1 is MNHEY and CDR2 is SMNVEV (reference sequence). A note on this clone: The antigen is unknown.

Assay used: immunoSEQ multiplex PCR; TCRdb lists only in-frame clones, some missing. The sample holds around 4,600 clones; under 99% are singletons and the top ten take 0.55% to 0.6%. The rearrangement joins TRBV27 to TRBJ2-3, with a possible D match to TRBD2 (5 bases). The origin of this receptor is a human donor in good health. The source material was naive CD8+ T cells from blood. CDR3 bases: TGTGCCAGCAGTTGGACTCCCGGACCCACAAGCACAGATACGCAGTATTTT. Its protein is CASSWTPGPTSTDTQYF.